This T cell receptor beta chain was obtained from a study of shared T cell receptors in the human thymus. Sequenced by immunoSEQ multiplex PCR; TCRdb stores in-frame clones only, minus some. The sample shows 600,000 to 900,000 clones, 80% to 90% of them seen only once. Trimming took 0 bases from V and 5 from J, leaving 10 bases between them. Germline V gene data show CDR1 as SGHDN and CDR2 as FVKESK. This CDR3 comprises 14 residues. These data also formed part of another study, on human thymus T cells. That source reports: Healthy Finnish infants undergoing corrective surgery for congenital heart defects were used as donors. Thymus tissue was removed during corrective cardiac surgery. Apparent bias marked the V and J gene usage of thymic and blood repertoires. Thymic repertoires of unrelated individuals were reported in related research to overlap highly.

This clonotype was obtained from a girl in the first two years of life with a congenital heart defect. The sequenced sample consisted of thymocytes. J is TRBJ1-2 and V is TRBV14; D not resolved. For the CDR3, the DNA is TGTGCCAGCAGCCAAGATTTGGCAGTATATGGCTACACCTTC. Translated: CASSQDLAVYGYTF.